The text below deals with one TCR beta chain. Its antigen is unknown. Thawed unstimulated PBMCs were FACS-sorted by CD3, CD4 and CD8 into two populations. This record belongs to a study of T cell clones after liver transplantation. About the study: Graft-donor-reactive sequences were compared with third-party-reactive TCRbeta sequences from pre-transplant mixed lymphocyte reactions. Study-level findings and limits: Conclusions were preliminary, with small, heterogeneous patient groups. Low donor cell numbers restricted donor-reactive repertoire measurement in a couple of subjects.

The CDR3 covers 15 residues. V was pared by 5 bases and J by 2 bases, with 16 bases between. Germline lookup yields CDR1 SEHNR and CDR2 FQNEAQ (reference sequence). Data came from immunoSEQ multiplex PCR; TCRdb stores just in-frame clones and leaves some out. Among about 100,000 clones listed, 75% to 90% were seen once. The sequence was collected from a human donor who received a liver transplant. The chain recombines TRBV7-9 with TRBJ2-7, with D perhaps matching TRBD2 (5 bases). The starting material was CD4+ T cells from blood, obtained before liver transplant. The CDR3 reads CASSPREGPTYEQYF. The CDR3 region has the DNA TGTGCCAGCAGCCCGCGAGAGGGTCCTACCTACGAGCAGTACTTC.